This paragraph reports one TCR beta chain. There is no known antigen for this receptor. Base quality data are lacking; no much larger clone is found one base away. The CDR3 goes from the cysteine to the phenylalanine over 13 residues. The kept DNA is CDR3 alone, 39 bases in frame from the first base. Sequences MNHNS (CDR1) and SASEGT (CDR2) are obtained from the germline V gene. Trimming at the junction amounts to 2 bases on V and 11 bases on J, and the germline ends lie 13 bases apart. TCR CDR3 regions were amplified from genomic DNA by multiplex PCR using the deep immunoSEQ assay. Extracted genomic DNA from each cell subset was distributed evenly across all wells of several immunoSEQ 96-well plates, and each plate was treated as a replicate. For sorted subsets, approximately 210 ng of genomic DNA, equivalent to 25,000 to 35,000 T cell genomes, went into each replicate PCR. The purified libraries were quantified using a Qubit 3.0 fluorometer, sized with a Bioanalyzer 2100, and then quantified again using the KAPA Library Quantification kit. A separate single-read 150-cycle Illumina NextSeq 550 flow cell was used to sequence each immunoSEQ 96-well plate. On the study's bioinformatics: Because the immunoSEQ output included only junctional sequences and no quality scores, the filtering could not be the same as the filtering used for full-length reads. Sequences were annotated with PyIR, a Python wrapper for IgBLAST v1.9, using IMGT germline references to assign V/J genes and CDR3. Reads were filtered out if the reads had weak V/J assignments (E-value above 1e-6), no CDR3, stop codons, out-of-frame junctions, or ambiguous translated residues. V3J clonotypes were defined as sequences sharing an identical inferred V gene, J gene, and CDR3 amino acid sequence. To compute the percentage overlap between repertoires, the number of shared unique clonotypes was divided by the size of the smaller repertoire. Richness of each repertoire was evaluated using RTK rarefaction, the Chao1 estimator, and Recon v2.1 estimates of unobserved clonotypes. For all TCRbeta clonotypes obtained by the gDNA method from several donors, generation probabilities were computed with OLGA. TCRdb mirrors the immuneACCESS table, restricted to in-frame sequences. Some clones are absent from its copies; in checked studies, under half trace to an unresolved V gene, and the reason for the others is unknown. The D gene and trimming were derived from the DNA, and the V and J assignments and clone size from that table. Here the sample has about 1,900,000 clones; approximately 94% occur a single time. The ten largest clonotypes hold roughly 1% of the sample.

This entry is derived from a study of shared clonotypes between healthy human individuals (dated by TCRdb to 2020 to 2021). The study in broad terms: A few men and two women, aged 18 to 49 years, made up the cohort. For each donor, CD4 naive and CD4 memory were each given three plates, CD8 naive was given two plates, and CD8 memory was given one plate. To estimate repertoire size and how much clonotype sharing occurs between individuals, the study deeply sequenced the blood TCR repertoires of five healthy adults. Different laboratories and diverse techniques were used to prepare libraries and sequence TCR repertoires, to increase sequencing depth and limit assay-specific biases. Between about 0.85 and 9.5 billion PBMCs per donor were obtained by leukapheresis. On the study overall, not on this receptor specifically: Sampling was restricted to blood, and TCR repertoires in tissue are likely to differ from TCR repertoires in blood. Approximately 5% of naive CD4, 3.5% of naive CD8, roughly 2.4% of memory CD4, and about 0.4% of memory CD8 clonotypes were shared across a few donors. Clonotypes shared by all four sorted-subset donors showed higher generation probabilities than non-shared clonotypes. Because the study included only a small number of donors, the genetic and exposure-history diversity represented was limited. Pairwise subsampling indicated that sequencing depth was expected to affect the degree of clonotype sharing among donors. Rarefaction of sorted-subset datasets indicated incomplete sequencing despite the large sequencing depth. Naive subsets generally had larger estimated clonotype richness than memory subsets did.

CD8 naive samples consisted of CD45RO-negative cells that were positively selected for CCR7, yielding a CD45RA+CCR7+ population without TemRA cells. The donors were healthy, HIV-negative adults with no recently reported acute infections or vaccinations. All donors were Caucasian adults living in Nashville, Tennessee, USA. Blood was collected by leukapheresis, and PBMCs were isolated by Ficoll-Histopaque density gradient centrifugation and then cryopreserved in liquid nitrogen vapor phase. Analytical flow cytometry was used to check the purity and quantity of every magnetically sorted T cell population. Genomic DNA was isolated from each sorted fraction and quantified by UV absorbance on a Nanodrop 2000c.

The source material was naive CD8+ T cells sorted from blood. The cell subset or site label of this sample denotes: CD45RA+CCR7+. The chain was built from TRBV6-1 and TRBJ1-5; the best D guess is TRBD1, with 5 bases matching. This TCR was recovered from a young man in good health. CDR3 loop: CASSELQEWSQHF. The sequenced DNA: TGTGCCAGCAGTGAACTACAGGAATGGTCCCAGCATTTT.